Listed below are T cell receptor beta chains from one sample, sequenced in a study of response to subunit inactivated influenza vaccine. MiXCR, run by TCRdb on the RT-PCR reads, gives a single entry per CDR3 protein. The sample gives about 610,000 distinct CDR3 sequences, 13% to 15% of which show up once; roughly 11% is in the top ten. The sequenced sample was PBMCs from blood, obtained 11 to 12 days after vaccination. These receptors all stem from a man aged 45-65 years who received an inactivated influenza vaccine. Each CDR3 is given with its conserved first and last residue. D genes are given only for firm matches. Size is stated for part of the rows, as once, few or many counts, or as a class when the clone is expanded.

cdr3_nt cdr3_aa d_call clone_size cdr3_length j_call v_call
TGTGCCAGCAGTTACTCGGAGTGGAGGGGCCACGAGCAGTACTTC CASSYSEWRGHEQYF - - 15 TRBJ2-7 TRBV6-2/TRBV6-3
TGTGCCACCGGAGAAGCCCCGTCAACACCCCCCTCCTACAATGAGCAGTTCTTC CATGEAPSTPPSYNEQFF - - 18 TRBJ2-1 TRBV6-1
TGCAGTGCTAGTGCCAGGGCTTCCTCCCTCCACTTT CSASARASSLHF - few 12 TRBJ1-6 TRBV20-1
TGTGCCAGCAGCAAGGGGACTAGCGGAGCCTCCTACGAGCAGTACTTC CASSKGTSGASYEQYF - - 16 TRBJ2-7 TRBV21-1
TGCAGTGCTAGAGATCAGGGGGCTGGGGCCAACGTCCTGACTTTC CSARDQGAGANVLTF TRBD1 few 15 TRBJ2-6 TRBV20-1
TGTGCCAGCAGCTTACTGGGACAGGGGCTTGCTGGGGCCAACGTCCTGACTTTC CASSLLGQGLAGANVLTF TRBD1 - 18 TRBJ2-6 TRBV11-2
TGCAGTGCTAGCGACAGGGTTGAGGACACTGAAGCTTTCTTT CSASDRVEDTEAFF TRBD1 - 14 TRBJ1-1 TRBV20-1
TGTGCCACCAGCAGAGACAGTACCTACGAGCAGTACTTC CATSRDSTYEQYF - - 13 TRBJ2-7 TRBV15
TGTGCCAGCAGTTTTTGGGGGGCGGGGCTCTCCTACAATGAGCAGTTCTTC CASSFWGAGLSYNEQFF - few 17 TRBJ2-1 TRBV12-3/TRBV12-4
TGTGCCATCAGTGATCCAGGGTCGGTGTTTGGAAACACCATATATTTT CAISDPGSVFGNTIYF - - 16 TRBJ1-3 TRBV10-3
TGTGCCAGCAGCCAGACTAGCGGGGTCTACGAGCAGTACTTC CASSQTSGVYEQYF TRBD2 - 14 TRBJ2-7 TRBV12-3/TRBV12-4
TGCAGTGCTATGGCGGGAACCTTGTCGATTGAATACAATGAGCAGTTCTTC CSAMAGTLSIEYNEQFF - - 17 TRBJ2-1 TRBV20-1
TGCGCCAGCAGACAAGACACCGGGGGAGATACGCAGTATTTT CASRQDTGGDTQYF - few 14 TRBJ2-3 TRBV5-1
TGTGCCAGCAGTCCCTACATATCCTACGAGCAGTACTTC CASSPYISYEQYF - - 13 TRBJ2-7 TRBV27
TGTGCCAGCAGCTTTTGGGCGATCGGGGAGCTGTTTTTT CASSFWAIGELFF - many 13 TRBJ2-2 TRBV5-6
TGTGCCAGCAGCCCCACCGGGATCCCTACGCAGTATTTT CASSPTGIPTQYF - few 13 TRBJ2-3 TRBV7-2
TGTGCCAGCAGCTTAACCAGCGTTGCGGGTCAGCCCCAGCATTTT CASSLTSVAGQPQHF - - 15 TRBJ1-5 TRBV7-9
TGTGCCACCAGTGATTTGCCCGGGACTAGCGGAGCGGATACGCAGTATTTT CATSDLPGTSGADTQYF TRBD2 few 17 TRBJ2-3 TRBV24-1
TGTGCCAGCAGAAAACAGGGGATGAATGAGCAGTTCTTC CASRKQGMNEQFF TRBD1 few 13 TRBJ2-1 TRBV7-2
TGTGCCAGCAGCTTACCGAGCGGGAGGTACAATGAGCAGTTCTTC CASSLPSGRYNEQFF TRBD2 - 15 TRBJ2-1 TRBV7-9
TGTGCCAGCAGTTACTCGACGCCGGGACAGGTTAATTCACCCCTCCACTTT CASSYSTPGQVNSPLHF TRBD1 few 17 TRBJ1-6 TRBV6-5
TGTGCCAGCAGCTTATTGATTCGGGGGGCTGGGGAGCTGTTTTTT CASSLLIRGAGELFF - - 15 TRBJ2-2 TRBV11-2
TGTGCCAGCCGGGACAGGGGAAGGGACGAGCAGTACTTC CASRDRGRDEQYF TRBD1 few 13 TRBJ2-7 TRBV6-1
TGTGCCAGCAGCCAAATGTACGAGCAGTACTTC CASSQMYEQYF - many 11 TRBJ2-7 TRBV14